The 6 T cell receptor beta chains in this list originate from one sample, sequenced in a study of T cells in Graves' hyperthyroidism and ophthalmopathy. RNA transcripts gave rise to amplified TCR beta CDR3 regions. A first-round RT-PCR of the TCR CDR3 used the HTBI primer set. Each CDR3 protein is one row after TCRdb ran MiXCR on the multiplex PCR reads. The table shows roughly 630,000 distinct CDR3 sequences, with approximately 15% occurring only once. The sequencing input was blood. The receptors shown here come from a woman under 40 with Graves' hyperthyroidism.

Many counts were recorded for this clonotype. The CDR3 nucleotides read TGTGCCAGCAGTTTTTGGACAGTTTCAGGGACTATTCCTGGAAACACCATATATTTT. Protein sequence: CASSFWTVSGTIPGNTIYF. V gene TRBV12-3 or TRBV12-4 combines with J gene TRBJ1-3; TRBD1 might be the D (6 bases). The length of the CDR3 is 19 residues. With 3 bases removed from V and 2 bases from J, the gap between germline ends came to 23 bases.

This clonotype came up a few times. The chain has TRBV20-1 and TRBJ2-1, with 8 bases matching TRBD2. CDR3 size: 16 residues. Germline V gives CDR1 DFQATT, CDR2 SNEGSKA (reference sequence). V dropped 3 bases and J dropped 8; count of bases not matched to a gene: 15. CDR3 region: CSASEGRAGVIDEQFF. In nucleotides, the CDR3 is TGCAGTGCTAGTGAGGGTCGAGCGGGAGTCATCGATGAGCAGTTCTTC.

Concerning this clonotype: Being one base from a much bigger clone, this may be a read error. CDR3: CASSIDVPWTRGITNNEQFF. For the CDR3, the DNA is TGTGCCAGTAGTATAGATGTCCCCTGGACTAGGGGGATTACTAACAATGAGCAGTTCTTC. This rearrangement joins TRBV19 to TRBJ2-1, with D perhaps TRBD2 (7 bases). V was trimmed by 0 bases and J by 5 bases, leaving 26 bases between them. Germline-derived CDR1 and CDR2 are LNHDA and SQIVND (reference sequence). The CDR3 runs to 20 residues.

There are many counts of this clonotype. This chain uses TRBV30 with TRBJ1-5, with 8 bases lining up with TRBD1. Germline V lookup: CDR1 GTSNPN, CDR2 SVGIG (reference sequence). The CDR3 runs 14 residues. V lost 4 bases to trimming and J lost 7 bases; unmatched junction nucleotides: 9. The CDR3 is CAWTSGQGRQPQHF. CDR3 nucleotide sequence: TGTGCCTGGACCTCAGGACAGGGAAGGCAGCCCCAGCATTTT.

This clonotype came up many times. One end of the junction does not line up with germline, which may come from a read error. The chain joins TRBV19 to TRBJ2-1; the match to TRBD2 covers 11 bases. The germline CDR1 and CDR2 sequences are LNHDA and SQIVND (reference sequence). This CDR3 contains 15 residues. The CDR3 sequence: CASSIGTSGYNEQFF. The CDR3 nucleotides are TGTGCCAGCAGTATAGGGACTAGCGGATACAATGAGCAGTTCTTC.

The chain joins TRBV6-1 to TRBJ2-1; a possible D gene is TRBD2 (6 bases). There are 12 residues in the CDR3. Germline CDR1 and CDR2: MNHNS and SASEGT. The germline V and J ends were trimmed by 6 bases and 7 bases, with 10 bases remaining between them. The CDR3 spells CASRGDSNEQFF. DNA of the CDR3: TGTGCCAGCAGGGGGGACTCAAATGAGCAGTTCTTC.